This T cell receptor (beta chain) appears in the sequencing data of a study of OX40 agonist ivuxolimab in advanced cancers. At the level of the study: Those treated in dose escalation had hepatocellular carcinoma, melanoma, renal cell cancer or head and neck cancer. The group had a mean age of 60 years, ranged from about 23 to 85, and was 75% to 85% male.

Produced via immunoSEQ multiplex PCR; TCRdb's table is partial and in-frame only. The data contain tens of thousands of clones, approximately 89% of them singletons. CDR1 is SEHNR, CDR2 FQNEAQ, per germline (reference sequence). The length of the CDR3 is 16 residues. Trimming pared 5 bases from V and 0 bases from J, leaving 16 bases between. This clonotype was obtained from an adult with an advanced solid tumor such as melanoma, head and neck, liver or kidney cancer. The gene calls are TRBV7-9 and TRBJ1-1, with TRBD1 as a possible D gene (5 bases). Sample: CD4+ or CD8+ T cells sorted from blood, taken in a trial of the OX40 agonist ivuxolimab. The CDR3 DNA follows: TGTGCCAGCAGCCCAGCGCAGGGAAGCATGAACACTGAAGCTTTCTTT. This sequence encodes CASSPAQGSMNTEAFF.